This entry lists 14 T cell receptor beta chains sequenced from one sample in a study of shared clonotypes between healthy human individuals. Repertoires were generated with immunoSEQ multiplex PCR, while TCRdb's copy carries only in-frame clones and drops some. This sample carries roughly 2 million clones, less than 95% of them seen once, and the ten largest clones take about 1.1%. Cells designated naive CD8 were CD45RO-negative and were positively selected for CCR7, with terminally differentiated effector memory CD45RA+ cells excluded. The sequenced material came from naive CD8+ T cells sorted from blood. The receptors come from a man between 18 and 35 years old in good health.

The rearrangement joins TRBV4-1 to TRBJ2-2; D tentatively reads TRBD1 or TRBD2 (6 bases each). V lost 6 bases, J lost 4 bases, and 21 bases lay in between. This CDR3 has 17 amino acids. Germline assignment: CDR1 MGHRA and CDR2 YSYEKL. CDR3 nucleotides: TGCGCCAGCAGTTTCTATCAAGGGGGGCCGGGCACCGGGGAGCTGTTTTTT. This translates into CASSFYQGGPGTGELFF.

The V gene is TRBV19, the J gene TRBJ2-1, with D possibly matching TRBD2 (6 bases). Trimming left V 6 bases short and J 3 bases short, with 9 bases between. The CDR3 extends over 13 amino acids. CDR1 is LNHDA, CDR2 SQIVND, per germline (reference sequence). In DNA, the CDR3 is TGTGCCAGTAGCGGGGGTATCTACAATGAGCAGTTCTTC. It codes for CASSGGIYNEQFF.

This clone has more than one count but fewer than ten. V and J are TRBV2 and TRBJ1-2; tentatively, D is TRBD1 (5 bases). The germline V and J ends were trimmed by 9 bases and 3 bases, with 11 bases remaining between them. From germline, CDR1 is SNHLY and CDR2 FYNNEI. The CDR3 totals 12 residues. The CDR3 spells CARGEEDYGYTF. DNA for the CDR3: TGTGCCAGGGGGGAGGAAGACTATGGCTACACCTTC. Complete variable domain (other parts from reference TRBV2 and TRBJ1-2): EPEVTQTPSHQVTQMGQEVILRCVPISNHLYFYWYRQILGQKVEFLVSFYNNEISEKSEIFDDQFSVERPDGSNFTLKIRSTKLEDSAMYFCARGEEDYGYTFGSGTRLTVV.

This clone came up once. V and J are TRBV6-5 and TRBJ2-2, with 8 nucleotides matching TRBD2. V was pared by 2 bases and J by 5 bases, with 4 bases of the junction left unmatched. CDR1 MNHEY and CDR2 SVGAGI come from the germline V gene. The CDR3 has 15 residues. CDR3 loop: CASSYKRETTGELFF. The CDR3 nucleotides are TGTGCCAGCAGTTACAAGCGGGAGACGACCGGGGAGCTGTTTTTT.

The CDR3, as DNA: TGTGCCAGCAGCGTAGGGACTCTGGATATAGAGACCCAGTACTTC. Translating gives CASSVGTLDIETQYF. The V call is TRBV9, the J call TRBJ2-5, with D possibly matching TRBD2 (5 bases). The V gene lost 0 bases and the J gene lost 4 bases, with 13 bases spanning the gap. Looked up from germline, CDR1 is SGDLS and CDR2 is YYNGEE. The CDR3 runs 15 residues.

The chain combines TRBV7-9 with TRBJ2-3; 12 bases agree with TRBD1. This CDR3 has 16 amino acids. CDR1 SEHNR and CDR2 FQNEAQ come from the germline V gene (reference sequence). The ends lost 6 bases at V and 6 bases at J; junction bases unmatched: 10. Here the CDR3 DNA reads TGTGCCAGCAGACGAAAGGGGACAGGGGGCGCGGATACGCAGTATTTT. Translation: CASRRKGTGGADTQYF.

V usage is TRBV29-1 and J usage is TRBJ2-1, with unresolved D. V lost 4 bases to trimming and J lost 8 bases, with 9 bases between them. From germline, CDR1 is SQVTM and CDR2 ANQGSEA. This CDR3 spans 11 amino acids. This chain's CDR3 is CSVAHDHEQFF. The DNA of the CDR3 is TGCAGCGTTGCCCATGACCATGAGCAGTTCTTC.

This CDR3 is CAASPQETDTQYF. CDR3 nucleotides: TGTGCCGCCAGCCCCCAGGAAACAGATACGCAGTATTTT. The chain combines TRBV5-4 with TRBJ2-3; D remains unclear. CDR1 and CDR2 from the germline V gene are SGHNT and YYREEE (reference sequence). This CDR3 comprises 13 residues. Trimming removed 10 bases at V and 3 bases at J, with 15 bases between. The full variable domain, completed using reference TRBV5-4 and TRBJ2-3, is ETGVTQSPTHLIKTRGQQVTLRCSSQSGHNTVSWYQQALGQGPQFIFQYYREEENGRGNFPPRFSGLQFPNYSSELNVNALELDDSALYLCAASPQETDTQYFGPGTRLTVL.

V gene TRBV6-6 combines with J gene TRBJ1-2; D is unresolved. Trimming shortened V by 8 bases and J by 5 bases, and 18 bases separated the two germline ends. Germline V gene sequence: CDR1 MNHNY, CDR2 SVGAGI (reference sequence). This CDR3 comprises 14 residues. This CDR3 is CASSLDGPTYGYTF. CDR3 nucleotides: TGTGCCAGCTCCCTCGATGGGCCGACGTATGGCTACACCTTC.

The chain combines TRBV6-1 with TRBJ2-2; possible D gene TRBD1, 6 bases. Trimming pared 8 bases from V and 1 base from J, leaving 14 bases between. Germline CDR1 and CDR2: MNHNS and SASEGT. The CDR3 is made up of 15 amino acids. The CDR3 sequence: CASLPGQLNTGELFF. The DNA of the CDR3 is TGTGCCAGCCTGCCTGGACAGCTGAACACCGGGGAGCTGTTTTTT.

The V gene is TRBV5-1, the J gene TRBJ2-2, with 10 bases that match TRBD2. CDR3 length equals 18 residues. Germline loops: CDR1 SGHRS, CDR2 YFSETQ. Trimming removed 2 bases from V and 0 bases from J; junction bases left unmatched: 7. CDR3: CASSLFLAGASNTGELFF. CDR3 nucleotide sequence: TGCGCCAGCAGCTTATTTCTAGCGGGGGCTTCGAACACCGGGGAGCTGTTTTTT. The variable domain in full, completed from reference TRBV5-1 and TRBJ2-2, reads KAGVTQTPRYLIKTRGQQVTLSCSPISGHRSVSWYQQTPGQGLQFLFEYFSETQRNKGNFPGRFSGRQFSNSRSEMNVSTLELGDSALYLCASSLFLAGASNTGELFFGEGSRLTVL.

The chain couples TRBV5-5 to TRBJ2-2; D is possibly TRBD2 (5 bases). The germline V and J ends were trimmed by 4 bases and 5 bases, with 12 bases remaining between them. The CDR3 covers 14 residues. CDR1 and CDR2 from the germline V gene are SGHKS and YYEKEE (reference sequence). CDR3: CASSQARVTGELFF. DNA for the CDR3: TGTGCCAGCAGCCAAGCGCGGGTTACCGGGGAGCTGTTTTTT.

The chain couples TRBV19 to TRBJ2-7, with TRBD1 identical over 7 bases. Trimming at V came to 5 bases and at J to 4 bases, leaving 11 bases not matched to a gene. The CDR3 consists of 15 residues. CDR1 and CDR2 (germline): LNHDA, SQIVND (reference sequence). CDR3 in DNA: TGTGCCAGTAGTGTCCAACCGGGACAGATATACGAGCAGTACTTC. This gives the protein CASSVQPGQIYEQYF.

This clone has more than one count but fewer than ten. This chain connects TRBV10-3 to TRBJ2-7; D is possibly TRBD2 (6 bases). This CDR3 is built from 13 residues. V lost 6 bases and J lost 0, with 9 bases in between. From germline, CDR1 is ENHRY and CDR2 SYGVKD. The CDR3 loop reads CAIRTGGSYEQYF. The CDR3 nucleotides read TGTGCCATCAGGACCGGGGGCTCCTACGAGCAGTACTTC.